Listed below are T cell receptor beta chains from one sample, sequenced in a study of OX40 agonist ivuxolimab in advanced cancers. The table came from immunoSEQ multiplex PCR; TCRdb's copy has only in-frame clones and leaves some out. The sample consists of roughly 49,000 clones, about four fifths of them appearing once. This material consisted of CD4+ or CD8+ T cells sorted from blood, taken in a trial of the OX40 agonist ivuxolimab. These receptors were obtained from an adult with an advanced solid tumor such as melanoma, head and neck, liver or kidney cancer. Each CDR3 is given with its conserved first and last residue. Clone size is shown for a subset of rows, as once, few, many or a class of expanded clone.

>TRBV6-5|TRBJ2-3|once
CASRETFSATDTQYF
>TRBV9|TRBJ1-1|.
CASSSGENTEAFF
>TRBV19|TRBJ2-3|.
CASSPGTPTDTQYF
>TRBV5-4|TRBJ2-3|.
CASSLVLAGGADTQYF
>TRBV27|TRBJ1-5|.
CATSREANQPQHF
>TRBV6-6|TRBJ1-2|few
CASSSLPTGAYGYTF
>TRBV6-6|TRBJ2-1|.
CASSYKKFGYNEQFF
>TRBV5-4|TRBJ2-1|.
CASSLGGSSYNEQFF
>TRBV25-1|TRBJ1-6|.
CASSELQNIHF
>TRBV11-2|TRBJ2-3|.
CASSLGGTSYSTDTQYF
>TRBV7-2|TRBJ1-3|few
CASRLPSGLGNTIYF
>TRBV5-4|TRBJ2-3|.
CASSFARQASTDTQYF
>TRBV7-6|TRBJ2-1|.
CASSLVNRGAVDEQFF
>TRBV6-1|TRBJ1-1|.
CASWDIRNTEAFF
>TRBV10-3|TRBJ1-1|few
CAISESVETEAFF
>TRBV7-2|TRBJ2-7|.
CASSQGQGSSYEQYF
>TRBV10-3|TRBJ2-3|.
CAIRSTRTSTDTQYF
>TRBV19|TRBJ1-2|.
CATRGRGAQSNYGYTF
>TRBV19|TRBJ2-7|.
CASRTGANSYEQYF
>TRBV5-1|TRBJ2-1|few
CASSLVPGGGEQFF
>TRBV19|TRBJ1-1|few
CASSIGGVTEAFF
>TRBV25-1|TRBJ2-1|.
CASSGWGAGAKNEQFF
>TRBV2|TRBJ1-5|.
CASSVGDLSNQPQHF
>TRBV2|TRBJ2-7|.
CASSESSGSPYEQYF
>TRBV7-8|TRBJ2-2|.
CASSSPGGNTGELFF
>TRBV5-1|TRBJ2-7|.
CATPRGGSYEQYF
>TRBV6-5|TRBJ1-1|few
CASSGSENTEAFF